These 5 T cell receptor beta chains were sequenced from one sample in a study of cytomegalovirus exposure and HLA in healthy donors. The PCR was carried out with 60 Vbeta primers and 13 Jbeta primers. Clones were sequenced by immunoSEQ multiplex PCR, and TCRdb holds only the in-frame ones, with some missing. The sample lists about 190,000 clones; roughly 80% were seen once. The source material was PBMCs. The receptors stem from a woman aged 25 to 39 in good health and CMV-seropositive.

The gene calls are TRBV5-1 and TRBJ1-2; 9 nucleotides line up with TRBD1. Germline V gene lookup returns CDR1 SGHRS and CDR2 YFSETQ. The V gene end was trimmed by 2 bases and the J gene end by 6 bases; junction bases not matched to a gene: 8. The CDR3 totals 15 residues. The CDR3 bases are TGCGCCAGCAGCTTCCGGGACAGGGTGGCGGATGGCTACACCTTC. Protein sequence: CASSFRDRVADGYTF.

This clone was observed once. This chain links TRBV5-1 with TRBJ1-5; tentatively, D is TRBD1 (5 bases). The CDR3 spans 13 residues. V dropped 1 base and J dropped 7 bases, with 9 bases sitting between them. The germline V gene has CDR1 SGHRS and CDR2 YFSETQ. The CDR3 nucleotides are TGCGCCAGCAGCTTGCAGGGAGGCCAGCCCCAGCATTTT. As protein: CASSLQGGQPQHF.

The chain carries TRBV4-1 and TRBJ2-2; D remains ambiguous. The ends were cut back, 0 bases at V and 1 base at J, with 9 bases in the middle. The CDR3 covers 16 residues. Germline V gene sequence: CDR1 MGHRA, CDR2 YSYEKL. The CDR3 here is CASSQDPSRNTGELFF. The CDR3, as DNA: TGCGCCAGCAGCCAAGATCCTAGTCGGAACACCGGGGAGCTGTTTTTT.

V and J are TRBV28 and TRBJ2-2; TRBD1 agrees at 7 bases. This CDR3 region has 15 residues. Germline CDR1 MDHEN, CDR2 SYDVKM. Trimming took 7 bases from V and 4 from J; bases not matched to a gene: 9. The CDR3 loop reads CASITGEQSTGELFF. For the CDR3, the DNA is TGTGCCAGCATTACAGGGGAACAGTCCACCGGGGAGCTGTTTTTT.

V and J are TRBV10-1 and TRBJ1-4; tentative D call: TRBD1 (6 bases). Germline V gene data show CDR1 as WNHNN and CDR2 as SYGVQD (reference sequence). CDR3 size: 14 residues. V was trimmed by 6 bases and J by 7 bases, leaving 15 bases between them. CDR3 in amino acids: CASRVGGGGEKLFF. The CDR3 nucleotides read TGCGCCAGCAGAGTTGGAGGGGGGGGTGAAAAACTGTTTTTT.